The clone carrying this TCR beta chain was observed many times. The CDR3 loop spans 14 amino acids. The J segment lost 8 bases and the V segment lost 5 bases, leaving 7 bases of the junction unmatched. Per germline, CDR1 SGHTA and CDR2 FQGNSA. The source of the sample is a study of T cells after yellow fever vaccination. Study-wide background: Fractions of low cell number were prepared using SMART-Seq v4 Ultra Low Input. Study-level findings and limits: Most primary-vaccination clones recurred post-booster (roughly 96% CD4, around 86% CD8).

A 5'RACE template-switching step, the method used to make TCR cDNA, added a universal primer site and UMIs. TCRdb reprocessed the 5' RACE reads via MiXCR and lists one record per CDR3 protein. The table shows about 26,000 distinct CDR3 sequences, with 4% to 5% occurring only once. The sequencing used PBMCs, either bulk or a sorted T-cell subset (CD4+, CD8+, memory, or dextramer-sorted; not recorded which), collected on the day of the yellow fever booster vaccination. The clonotype was recovered from a man aged 18 to 30 who received the YFV17D yellow fever vaccine. J is TRBJ2-1 and V is TRBV7-2, with 9 bases identical to TRBD2. This CDR3 reads CASSVRLAADEQFF. The CDR3 DNA follows: TGTGCCAGCAGCGTGCGACTAGCGGCAGATGAGCAGTTCTTC.